A selection of T cell receptor beta chains follows, all from one sample in a study of shared clonotypes between healthy human individuals. Repertoires were generated with immunoSEQ multiplex PCR, while TCRdb's copy carries only in-frame clones and drops some. This sample yields around 1,900,000 clones, of which 93% are seen a single time; more than 1.5% belongs to the top ten. What was sequenced was naive CD8+ T cells from PBMCs. The receptors derive from a man younger than 35 in good health. Some clones in this sample may be carry-over from other donors' samples. The CDR3 runs from the conserved cysteine through the conserved F or W. A D gene is named only where the DNA matches it firmly. Where a row states a size, it is once, few, many or the class of an expanded clone; other rows omit it.

D gene	V gene	J gene	clone size	CDR3 protein	CDR3 DNA
TRBD2	TRBV11-1	TRBJ2-2	once	CASRISGSRIGELFF	TGTGCCAGCAGAATTAGCGGGAGTCGGATCGGGGAGCTGTTTTTT
TRBD1	TRBV29-1	TRBJ2-7	once	CSVHTGVSYEQYF	TGCAGCGTGCATACAGGGGTCTCCTACGAGCAGTACTTC
-	TRBV9	TRBJ2-7	-	CASSVGGRSSYEQYF	TGTGCCAGCAGCGTAGGAGGGAGGAGCTCCTACGAGCAGTACTTC
-	TRBV11-2	TRBJ2-7	once	CASSRLYEQYF	TGTGCCAGCAGCCGCCTGTACGAGCAGTACTTC
-	TRBV28	TRBJ2-1	-	CASRPTRGEVYNEQFF	TGTGCCAGCAGACCGACTAGAGGTGAGGTTTACAATGAGCAGTTCTTC
-	TRBV9	TRBJ1-3	-	CASSNGGVPRGGNTIYF	TGTGCCAGCTCTAATGGGGGGGTACCCCGAGGGGGAAACACCATATATTTT
-	TRBV7-9	TRBJ2-3	-	CASSSMQGGGDTDTQYF	TGTGCCAGCAGCTCAATGCAAGGGGGTGGTGACACAGATACGCAGTATTTT
TRBD2	TRBV28	TRBJ2-2	-	CASRLIAGNTGELFF	TGTGCCAGCAGACTTATAGCGGGGAACACCGGGGAGCTGTTTTTT
-	TRBV28	TRBJ2-7	-	CASSWRLGGSDEQYF	TGTGCCAGCAGTTGGCGACTGGGCGGCAGCGACGAGCAGTACTTC
TRBD1	TRBV10-3	TRBJ2-1	-	CAIIGTGPYNEQFF	TGTGCCATCATCGGGACAGGCCCCTACAATGAGCAGTTCTTC
-	TRBV6-6	TRBJ1-4	-	CASSYFGGEGEKLFF	TGTGCCAGCAGTTACTTTGGAGGGGAGGGCGAAAAACTGTTTTTT
-	TRBV9	TRBJ2-1	-	CASSGSGEGVDHEQFF	TGTGCCAGCAGCGGAAGTGGGGAAGGAGTGGATCATGAGCAGTTCTTC
-	TRBV28	TRBJ1-1	once	CASSFQVMNTEAFF	TGTGCCAGCAGTTTCCAGGTAATGAACACTGAAGCTTTCTTT
-	TRBV7-9	TRBJ2-7	once	CASRGHLGEQYF	TGTGCCAGCAGAGGGCATCTTGGCGAGCAGTACTTC
-	TRBV5-1	TRBJ2-7	-	CASSPTRDLTYEQYF	TGCGCCAGCAGCCCAACCCGGGACTTGACCTACGAGCAGTACTTC
-	TRBV5-1	TRBJ2-3	-	CASSPEPRSLDTQYF	TGCGCCAGCAGCCCCGAGCCCCGCAGCTTAGATACGCAGTATTTT
TRBD2	TRBV15	TRBJ2-1	-	CATSRGSGALYNEQFF	TGTGCCACCAGCAGAGGTAGCGGGGCCCTCTACAATGAGCAGTTCTTC
-	TRBV4-1	TRBJ2-1	-	CASSPGRNNEQFF	TGCGCCAGCAGCCCCGGGCGGAACAATGAGCAGTTCTTC
-	TRBV11-2	TRBJ2-3	once	CASSSRRRPDTQYF	TGTGCCAGCAGCTCCCGGCGGCGCCCAGATACGCAGTATTTT
-	TRBV19	TRBJ2-5	-	CASSKEIAVQETQYF	TGTGCCAGTAGTAAGGAAATAGCAGTTCAAGAGACCCAGTACTTC
TRBD1	TRBV9	TRBJ1-3	-	CASSPRGDRLAGNTIYF	TGTGCCAGCAGCCCCCGGGGGGACAGGCTGGCTGGAAACACCATATATTTT
TRBD1	TRBV27	TRBJ2-2	-	CASRANDRGPTGELFF	TGTGCCAGCAGGGCAAACGACAGGGGGCCCACCGGGGAGCTGTTTTTT
TRBD1	TRBV4-2	TRBJ2-7	-	CASSQDRGQGLREQYF	TGTGCCAGCAGCCAAGATCGAGGACAGGGACTGAGAGAGCAGTACTTC
-	TRBV27	TRBJ2-7	-	CASSTLDSLGEQYF	TGTGCCAGCAGTACCTTGGACAGCCTTGGGGAGCAGTACTTC
-	TRBV7-9	TRBJ1-2	-	CASSLDSRGGYGYTF	TGTGCCAGCAGCTTGGACTCTAGGGGTGGCTATGGCTACACCTTC
-	TRBV2	TRBJ2-1	once	CASSEEGMVRGVGWDEQFF	TGTGCCAGCAGTGAAGAAGGTATGGTTAGGGGAGTAGGTTGGGATGAGCAGTTCTTC
-	TRBV7-3	TRBJ2-1	-	CASSSSLSRINEQFF	TGTGCCAGCAGCTCCTCCCTCTCTAGAATCAATGAGCAGTTCTTC
-	TRBV5-8	TRBJ1-1	-	CAGARDLMNTEAFF	TGTGCCGGGGCCCGAGACTTAATGAACACTGAAGCTTTCTTT
-	TRBV15	TRBJ2-7	-	CATSRAGRYEQYF	TGTGCCACCAGCAGAGCTGGCCGTTACGAGCAGTACTTC
-	TRBV7-3	TRBJ2-3	-	CASSLTAAPTDTQYF	TGTGCCAGCAGCTTAACAGCGGCCCCCACAGATACGCAGTATTTT
-	TRBV5-1	TRBJ2-1	-	CASGLAPYNEQFF	TGCGCCAGCGGGCTAGCCCCCTACAATGAGCAGTTCTTC
-	TRBV28	TRBJ1-1	once	CASSLWMVGERAEAFF	TGTGCCAGCAGTTTATGGATGGTAGGGGAGAGGGCTGAAGCTTTCTTT
-	TRBV27	TRBJ1-2	-	CASSPDGSYGYTF	TGTGCCAGCAGTCCCGACGGCAGCTATGGCTACACCTTC
-	TRBV19	TRBJ2-7	-	CASSIGVRGQEQYF	TGTGCCAGTAGTATCGGGGTTCGGGGGCAAGAGCAGTACTTC
-	TRBV2	TRBJ2-1	-	CASCIRQGRGNEQFF	TGTGCCAGCTGTATCCGGCAGGGAAGGGGTAATGAGCAGTTCTTC
-	TRBV28	TRBJ1-4	-	CASRRGGPTNEKLFF	TGTGCCAGCAGACGAGGGGGACCAACTAATGAAAAACTGTTTTTT
-	TRBV2	TRBJ2-7	once	CASSAPASYEQYF	TGTGCCAGCAGTGCCCCGGCGAGCTACGAGCAGTACTTC
-	TRBV5-5	TRBJ2-7	-	CASSVGQISYEQYF	TGTGCCAGCAGTGTGGGCCAGATTTCGTACGAGCAGTACTTC
TRBD1	TRBV4-1	TRBJ1-4	-	CASSQGSRDRNEKLFF	TGCGCCAGCAGCCAAGGGTCCCGGGACAGGAATGAAAAACTGTTTTTT
-	TRBV25-1	TRBJ2-1	once	CATAVRGGNEQFF	TGTGCCACCGCCGTGAGAGGGGGCAATGAGCAGTTCTTC
-	TRBV5-1	TRBJ2-3	once	CASHGGNYTDTQYF	TGCGCCAGTCATGGGGGAAACTACACAGATACGCAGTATTTT
-	TRBV11-2	TRBJ2-1	once	CASSSLRTPNEQFF	TGTGCCAGCAGCTCACTCCGTACCCCCAATGAGCAGTTCTTC
-	TRBV9	TRBJ2-1	-	CASSPPPGTWANEQFF	TGTGCCAGCAGCCCTCCACCCGGGACTTGGGCCAATGAGCAGTTCTTC
-	TRBV27	TRBJ2-6	-	CASSSFDRANVLTF	TGTGCCAGCAGTTCCTTCGACAGGGCCAACGTCCTGACTTTC
TRBD2	TRBV5-1	TRBJ2-2	-	CASSSSGRTGELFF	TGCGCCAGCAGCTCTAGCGGGAGAACCGGGGAGCTGTTTTTT
TRBD2	TRBV15	TRBJ2-7	-	CATSGLAAAYEQYF	TGTGCCACCTCGGGACTAGCGGCCGCCTACGAGCAGTACTTC
-	TRBV29-1	TRBJ2-1	-	CSVEPGVYNEQFF	TGCAGCGTAGAACCCGGGGTATACAATGAGCAGTTCTTC
TRBD1	TRBV29-1	TRBJ1-5	-	CSAPGQTVF	TGCAGCGCTCCGGGACAGACGGTTTTT